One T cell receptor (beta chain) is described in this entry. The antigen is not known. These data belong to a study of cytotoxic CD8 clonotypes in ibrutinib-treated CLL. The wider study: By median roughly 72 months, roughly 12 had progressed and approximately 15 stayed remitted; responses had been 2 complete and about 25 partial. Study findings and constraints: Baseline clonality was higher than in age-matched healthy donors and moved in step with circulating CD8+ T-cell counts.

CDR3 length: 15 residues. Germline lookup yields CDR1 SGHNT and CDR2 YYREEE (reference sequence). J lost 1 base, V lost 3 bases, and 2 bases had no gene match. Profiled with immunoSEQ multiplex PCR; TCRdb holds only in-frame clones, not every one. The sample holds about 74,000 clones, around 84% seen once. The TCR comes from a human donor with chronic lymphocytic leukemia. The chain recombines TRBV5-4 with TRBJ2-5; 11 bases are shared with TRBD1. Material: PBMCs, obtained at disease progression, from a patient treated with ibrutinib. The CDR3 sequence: CASSSGTGGQETQYF. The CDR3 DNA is TGTGCCAGCAGCTCCGGGACAGGGGGCCAAGAGACCCAGTACTTC.